A selection of T cell receptor beta chains follows, all from one sample in a study of regulatory T cells in long-lasting Graves disease. A single record per CDR3 protein comes from TCRdb applying MiXCR to the multiplex PCR reads. The table shows around 450,000 distinct CDR3 sequences, with roughly 21% occurring only once. The starting material was peripheral blood mononuclear cells (PBMCs), obtained when the disease was refractory, from a patient treated with antithyroid drugs. The receptor source for this set is a female donor with Graves disease. Both conserved end residues are trimmed from each CDR3. A D gene is named only where the DNA matches it firmly.

V gene	D gene	J gene	CDR3 protein
TRBV9	TRBD1	TRBJ1-5	ASSEQGNGNQPQH
TRBV7-3	NA	TRBJ2-5	AIPGRVQY
TRBV5-1	NA	TRBJ2-7	ASSLEPASRSRYEQY
TRBV4-2	NA	TRBJ2-7	ASSQERVDPYEQY
TRBV5-1	NA	TRBJ1-1	ASSLGGLKNTEAF
TRBV11-1	TRBD1	TRBJ2-7	ASSLGRDRTYEQY
TRBV30	TRBD1	TRBJ1-2	AWSRLETGRNYGYT
TRBV7-2	TRBD1	TRBJ1-2	ASSPQGAGYGYT
TRBV12-3/TRBV12-4	NA	TRBJ1-3	ASRTDSGNTIY
TRBV12-3/TRBV12-4	NA	TRBJ1-2	ASSFSTRGNYGYT
TRBV28	TRBD1	TRBJ1-5	ASSPDRGQYRSNQPQH
TRBV11-2	NA	TRBJ2-5	ASSPVTGETQY
TRBV6-1	NA	TRBJ2-6	ASSRGRRSGANVLT
TRBV4-1	NA	TRBJ1-1	ASSQSRGPQSTEAF
TRBV27	NA	TRBJ2-5	ASSLRQRETQY
TRBV6-1	NA	TRBJ2-5	ASGISVETQY
TRBV5-1	NA	TRBJ1-2	ASSSGMGLYGYT
TRBV13	NA	TRBJ2-5	ASSLALDRFTARTQY
TRBV7-3	NA	TRBJ2-4	ASSPGGGAKNIQY
TRBV20-1	TRBD2	TRBJ2-7	SAARERGYSYEQY
TRBV4-1	NA	TRBJ1-4	ASSQSLRENEKLF
TRBV28	TRBD2	TRBJ2-7	ATGETSVKNEQY
TRBV11-1	NA	TRBJ1-2	ASSPSTGDSYGYT
TRBV12-3/TRBV12-4	NA	TRBJ2-7	ASRRTGRGAYEQY
TRBV15	NA	TRBJ1-1	ATSRDVGLNTEAF
TRBV12-3/TRBV12-4	NA	TRBJ2-6	ASSPNEGIAGANVLT
TRBV12-3/TRBV12-4	NA	TRBJ1-6	ASSLRTGIGPSPPSPLH
TRBV10-3	TRBD2	TRBJ2-5	ASGARQETQY
TRBV6-9	NA	TRBJ2-3	ASSYATYTDTQY
TRBV12-3/TRBV12-4	NA	TRBJ1-2	ASSLTVNYGYT
TRBV6-2/TRBV6-3	TRBD1	TRBJ2-7	ASSYGVQGVYEQY
TRBV28	NA	TRBJ1-5	ASSLIGGGSNQPQH
TRBV12-3/TRBV12-4	TRBD1	TRBJ2-3	ASSLAQSRDRSSTDTQY
TRBV20-1	NA	TRBJ2-7	SATRGERQY
TRBV6-1	TRBD2	TRBJ2-7	ASSPQSGRGFSEQY
TRBV6-1	NA	TRBJ2-2	ASSDQGRRVNDTGELF
TRBV7-9	TRBD1	TRBJ2-7	ASSLGGQGTYEQY
TRBV20-1	NA	TRBJ2-7	SAKGRAYEQY
TRBV7-8	NA	TRBJ1-1	ASSLEAASWGNTEAF
TRBV7-9	NA	TRBJ2-7	ASRPIASTGSYEQY
TRBV28	NA	TRBJ2-1	ASSVPRSGDVYNEQF
TRBV20-1	TRBD1	TRBJ2-5	SASKTGLQLQETQY